This T cell receptor beta chain appears in the sequencing data of a study of tumor-infiltrating lymphocytes in primary liver carcinoma. Study-level information: Read depth, roughly 3.5 to 8 million productive TCRbeta reads, did not differ significantly between tissues.

Overall study findings and caveats: The difference in top-250-clone fraction between tumors and blood was significant, favoring tumors (p = 0.039).

RNA and DNA were co-extracted from about 19-30 mg of unsorted bulk tissue. Trimming removed 11 bases from V and 2 bases from J, with 11 bases in between. CDR1 and CDR2 (germline): MNHEY, SVGEGT. This CDR3 contains 12 residues. In its sample, this clonotype was seen once. The antigen is not known. A primer in the constant region served to generate TCR beta cDNA from approximately 500 ng of total RNA. Three rounds of nested multiplex PCR with slightly modified ARM-PCR produced TCR beta libraries. It was with TRBV1-TRBV30 forward primers and a C-beta reverse primer that the first two PCR rounds were run, at approximately 9 cycles each. MiXCR was run by TCRdb on the multiplex PCR reads, yielding one entry per CDR3 protein. The sample carries fewer than 90,000 distinct CDR3 sequences, about three quarters recorded once.

The sequenced sample consisted of liver tumor tissue from sampling region 1. The subset is: tumor region T1, superior pole. The chain links TRBV6-2 or TRBV6-3 to TRBJ2-3; D unresolved. The TCR comes from a man between 35 and 55 years old with primary liver carcinoma and hepatitis B virus infection. The CDR3 here is CACSAYTDTQYF. CDR3 DNA sequence: TGTGCCTGTAGTGCCTACACAGATACGCAGTATTTT.